The 27 T cell receptor beta chains listed next were all sequenced from one sample in a study of beta chain features in type 1 diabetes. These TCRs' antigens remain unknown. Study-wide points: The study found moderately but significantly shorter TCRB CDR3s in all four CD4+ subsets of Type 1 diabetes patients.

Isolated RNA was reverse transcribed in full, so expressed TCRB transcripts were sequenced. This table comes from immunoSEQ multiplex PCR, and its TCRdb copy is limited to in-frame clones, with some not included. The sample has roughly 150,000 clones; 9% are singletons. The sample consisted of central memory CD4+ T cells from blood. Receptors were obtained from a woman in her 30s with type 1 diabetes.

A few counts support this clone. The chain has TRBV7-9 and TRBJ2-1; TRBD2 matches at 9 bases. Germline values: CDR1 SEHNR, CDR2 FQNEAQ (reference sequence). V trimming: 6 bases; J trimming: 0 bases; junction bases outside the gene matches: 3. This CDR3 has 15 amino acids. This CDR3 is CASRHSGSSYNEQFF. In DNA form, the CDR3 reads TGTGCCAGCAGACATAGCGGGAGCTCCTACAATGAGCAGTTCTTC.

A few counts support this clone. V is TRBV28 and J is TRBJ2-1, with D unresolved. The CDR3 has 11 residues. The V gene's germline CDR1 is MDHEN and CDR2 SYDVKM. Trimming shortened V by 4 bases and J by 7 bases, and 5 bases separated the two germline ends. CDR3 amino acids: CASSSRNEQFF. The CDR3 DNA reads as TGTGCCAGCAGTTCTAGGAATGAGCAGTTCTTC.

V is TRBV18 and J is TRBJ2-4, with D unresolved. The CDR3 length is 14 residues. The V end lost 3 bases, the J end lost 5 bases, and 11 bases lay between the germline ends. Germline CDR1 and CDR2: KGHSH and LQKENI. CDR3 region: CASSPENYQNIQYF. The CDR3 nucleotides are TGTGCCAGCTCACCGGAGAATTACCAAAACATTCAGTACTTC.

In its sample, this clone was seen a few times. V usage is TRBV19 and J usage is TRBJ1-5; 8 bases agree with TRBD1. The CDR3 has 15 residues. Germline V gives CDR1 LNHDA, CDR2 SQIVND (reference sequence). Trimming at V came to 4 bases and at J to 7 bases, leaving 9 bases not matched to a gene. DNA of the CDR3: TGTGCCAGTAGTAGTCGGACAGGGAAGTACCAGCCCCAGCATTTT. The encoded protein is CASSSRTGKYQPQHF.

This clone turned up a few times. The chain carries TRBV6-5 and TRBJ1-1, with D unclear. The length of the CDR3 is 15 residues. Per germline, CDR1 MNHEY and CDR2 SVGAGI. V was trimmed by 7 bases and J by 6 bases, leaving 21 bases between them. CDR3: CASTPSRESLAEAFF. The CDR3 nucleotides are TGTGCCAGCACCCCATCCCGGGAGAGTTTGGCTGAAGCTTTCTTT.

Only a few counts were recorded for this clone. The chain employs TRBV10-3 and TRBJ2-5; 7 positions match TRBD2. Germline V CDR1 and CDR2: ENHRY, SYGVKD. With 3 bases clipped from V and 5 bases from J, the junction kept 9 bases outside the gene matches. This CDR3 has 15 amino acids. The CDR3: CAISEAWEGGETQYF. DNA for the CDR3: TGTGCCATCAGTGAAGCTTGGGAGGGTGGGGAGACCCAGTACTTC.

The rearrangement links TRBV7-8 to TRBJ1-1; D unresolved. Germline CDR1 and CDR2: SGHVS and FQNEAQ. Trimming took off 1 base at V and 0 bases at J, with 3 bases between the two ends. The CDR3 runs 13 residues. CDR3 region: CASSLDMNTEAFF. For the CDR3, the DNA is TGTGCCAGCAGCTTAGATATGAACACTGAAGCTTTCTTT.

This clone was recorded a few times. The rearrangement links TRBV7-2 to TRBJ2-2; 11 positions agree with TRBD2. This CDR3 is 17 amino acids long. V was pared by 4 bases and J by 6 bases, with 10 bases of the junction left unmatched. Germline V gene sequence: CDR1 SGHTA, CDR2 FQGNSA. DNA of the CDR3: TGTGCCAGCAGCTCCCGCGGTAGCGGGAGGGCCGCCGGGGAGCTGTTTTTT. Translation gives CASSSRGSGRAAGELFF.

This chain uses TRBV6-5 with TRBJ2-1, with 12 positions matching TRBD2. From germline, CDR1 is MNHEY and CDR2 SVGAGI. This CDR3 is 12 amino acids long. Trimming removed 8 bases from V and 8 bases from J; junction bases left unmatched: 1. This CDR3 is CASRTSGDEQFF. Here the CDR3 DNA reads TGTGCCAGCCGGACTAGCGGGGATGAGCAGTTCTTC.

This chain uses TRBV5-1 with TRBJ2-6; 9 positions agree with TRBD2. The J segment lost 1 base and the V segment lost 1 base, leaving 9 bases of the junction unmatched. The CDR3 sequence is 19 residues long. Looked up from germline, CDR1 is SGHRS and CDR2 is YFSETQ. This CDR3 reads CASSLYAGGRSSGANVLTF. The CDR3 bases are TGCGCCAGCAGCTTGTATGCGGGGGGGCGCTCATCTGGGGCCAACGTCCTGACTTTC.

V usage is TRBV5-6 and J usage is TRBJ2-7, with unresolved D. Looked up from germline, CDR1 is SGHDT and CDR2 is YYEEEE. The V end was cut by 4 bases, the J end by 0 bases, with 14 bases between. The CDR3 loop spans 15 amino acids. The CDR3 spells CASSHRLGNSYEQYF. Here the CDR3 DNA reads TGTGCCAGCAGCCACCGCCTGGGCAACTCCTACGAGCAGTACTTC.

The rearrangement joins TRBV7-9 to TRBJ2-3; perhaps TRBD2 as D (6 bases). This CDR3 is 16 amino acids long. Deletions cut 5 bases from V and 0 bases from J, with 15 bases between. CDR1 is SEHNR, CDR2 FQNEAQ, per germline (reference sequence). CDR3 sequence: CASSPQAGPSTDTQYF. The CDR3 DNA sequence: TGTGCCAGCAGCCCCCAGGCGGGGCCTAGCACAGATACGCAGTATTTT.

This clone was observed a handful of times. The chain recombines TRBV7-9 with TRBJ2-3, with 9 bases aligning to TRBD2. The germline CDR1 and CDR2 sequences are SEHNR and FQNEAQ (reference sequence). Trimming removed 5 bases from V and 6 bases from J; junction bases left unmatched: 6. The CDR3 has 14 residues. The CDR3 protein is CASSASGRSDTQYF. The CDR3 DNA is TGTGCCAGCAGCGCGAGCGGGAGGTCCGATACGCAGTATTTT.

Only a few counts were recorded for this clone. The chain has TRBV13 and TRBJ2-7; 9 nucleotides align to TRBD1. Germline V gives CDR1 PRHDT, CDR2 FYEKMQ (reference sequence). The CDR3 has 17 amino acids. V lost 2 bases and J lost 1; bases outside the gene matches: 9. CDR3 in DNA: TGTGCCAGCAGCTTACGGGGACAGGGAATCCGTTCCTACGAGCAGTACTTC. Protein sequence: CASSLRGQGIRSYEQYF.

This clone was detected a few times. V usage is TRBV11-2 and J usage is TRBJ1-2, with D uncertain. The CDR3 loop spans 14 amino acids. Germline CDR1 SGHAT, CDR2 FQNNGV. Trimming took 0 bases from V and 6 from J, leaving 11 bases between them. The CDR3 nucleotides read TGTGCCAGCAGCTTAGAGTTAGCGGCCGATGGCTACACCTTC. This codes for CASSLELAADGYTF.

Worth noting for this clone: The sample carries other DNA sequences with the same CDR3. The chain has TRBV15 and TRBJ2-7; D ambiguous. This CDR3 is 13 amino acids long. Trimming took off 0 bases at V and 1 base at J, with 4 bases between the two ends. Germline CDR1 LNHNV, CDR2 YYDKDF (reference sequence). CDR3 nucleotides: TGTGCCACCAGCAGAGACAGGTCCTACGAGCAGTACTTC. Protein product: CATSRDRSYEQYF. The entire variable domain, with the rest obtained from reference TRBV15 and TRBJ2-7, is as follows: DAMVIQNPRYQVTQFGKPVTLSCSQTLNHNVMYWYQQKSSQAPKLLFHYYDKDFNNEADTPDNFQSRRPNTSFCFLDIRSPGLGDTAMYLCATSRDRSYEQYFGPGTRLTVT.

The V and J genes are TRBV6-6 and TRBJ1-2; possibly TRBD1 for D (6 bases). Germline CDR1 and CDR2: MNHNY and SVGAGI (reference sequence). V lost 7 bases, J lost 7 bases, and 16 bases lay in between. The CDR3 covers 13 residues. CDR3 in amino acids: CASKMTGDAGYTF. The CDR3 DNA sequence: TGTGCCAGCAAAATGACAGGAGACGCTGGCTACACCTTC.

The chain carries TRBV19 and TRBJ2-2; 10 bases are a match to TRBD1. V shed 4 bases and J 5 bases; nucleotides not matched to a gene: 4. Germline-derived CDR1 and CDR2 are LNHDA and SQIVND (reference sequence). This CDR3 is built from 15 residues. Here the CDR3 reads CASSTTGGATGELFF. CDR3 nucleotide sequence: TGTGCCAGTAGTACGACAGGGGGCGCGACCGGGGAGCTGTTTTTT.

V gene TRBV5-1 combines with J gene TRBJ2-1, with D perhaps TRBD1 (7 bases). The CDR3 is made up of 15 amino acids. Germline V gene lookup returns CDR1 SGHRS and CDR2 YFSETQ. V was pared by 0 bases and J by 8 bases, with 15 bases between. CDR3 coding DNA: TGCGCCAGCAGCTTGGCCCCCCAGGGGGGCGATGAGCAGTTCTTC. Amino acid sequence: CASSLAPQGGDEQFF.

This clone has only a few counts. The chain combines TRBV29-1 with TRBJ2-5, with TRBD1 as a possible D gene (6 bases). Germline V gene lookup returns CDR1 SQVTM and CDR2 ANQGSEA. V lost 5 bases, J lost 4 bases, and 23 bases lay in between. This CDR3 contains 16 residues. CDR3 loop: CSVQGIGGRSPETQYF. The DNA for the CDR3 is TGCAGCGTTCAGGGAATAGGGGGTAGGTCCCCAGAGACCCAGTACTTC.

The chain recombines TRBV29-1 with TRBJ1-5, with 8 positions matching TRBD1. The CDR3 is 15 amino acids. Germline-derived CDR1 and CDR2 are SQVTM and ANQGSEA. Unmatched junction bases numbered 10, after V lost 4 bases and J lost 5 bases. This CDR3 is CSVVIGQGFYQPQHF. CDR3 DNA sequence: TGCAGCGTTGTTATTGGACAGGGATTCTATCAGCCCCAGCATTTT.

This clone was seen a handful of times. The J gene is TRBJ2-7, the V gene TRBV13, with TRBD1 identical over 7 bases. This CDR3 is built from 13 residues. CDR1 is PRHDT and CDR2 is FYEKMQ in the germline V gene (reference sequence). With 5 bases clipped from V and 5 bases from J, the junction kept 6 bases outside the gene matches. DNA for the CDR3: TGTGCCAGCAGCATAACAGGGGTTCACGAGCAGTACTTC. Its translation is CASSITGVHEQYF.

The chain joins TRBV11-3 to TRBJ2-1; tentatively, D is TRBD1 (6 bases). This CDR3 spans 12 amino acids. The ends were cut back, 6 bases at V and 6 bases at J, with 9 bases in the middle. Germline-derived CDR1 and CDR2 are SGHNT and YENEEA. In nucleotides, the CDR3 is TGTGCCAGCAGACGAGGGGGCAATGAGCAGTTCTTC. This sequence encodes CASRRGGNEQFF.

This clone was found a few times. The rearrangement joins TRBV30 to TRBJ1-3; 8 bases are shared with TRBD1. The CDR3 extends over 15 amino acids. Germline values: CDR1 GTSNPN, CDR2 SVGIG (reference sequence). The junction had 5 bases not matched to a gene; V was cut back by 2 bases and J by 2 bases. The DNA for the CDR3 is TGTGCCTGGAGTTGGACAGGGAGGGCTGGAAACACCATATATTTT. Its protein product is CAWSWTGRAGNTIYF.

The rearrangement joins TRBV5-6 to TRBJ2-7; 9 positions agree with TRBD1. The CDR3 has 14 residues. Germline loops: CDR1 SGHDT, CDR2 YYEEEE. V shed 4 bases, J shed 4 bases, and the junction held 6 bases outside the gene matches. The CDR3 reads CASSLTGGTYEQYF. The CDR3, as DNA: TGTGCCAGCAGCCTGACAGGGGGAACGTACGAGCAGTACTTC.

There are a few counts of this clone. The rearrangement links TRBV5-1 to TRBJ1-4; 9 nucleotides line up with TRBD1. This CDR3 spans 14 amino acids. The V segment lost 4 bases and the J segment 7 bases; nucleotides outside the gene matches: 5. CDR1 is SGHRS, CDR2 YFSETQ, per germline. CDR3 sequence: CASSPDRGSEKLFF. DNA for the CDR3: TGCGCCAGCAGCCCGGACAGGGGAAGTGAAAAACTGTTTTTT.

This clone showed up just a few times. The rearrangement joins TRBV2 to TRBJ1-2; possible D gene TRBD1, 6 bases. The V end lost 6 bases, the J end lost 2 bases, and 10 bases lay between the germline ends. Germline V gives CDR1 SNHLY, CDR2 FYNNEI. The CDR3 runs 13 residues. The CDR3 nucleotides read TGTGCCAGCAGCGAGGGGGAGAACTATGGCTACACCTTC. Protein product: CASSEGENYGYTF.